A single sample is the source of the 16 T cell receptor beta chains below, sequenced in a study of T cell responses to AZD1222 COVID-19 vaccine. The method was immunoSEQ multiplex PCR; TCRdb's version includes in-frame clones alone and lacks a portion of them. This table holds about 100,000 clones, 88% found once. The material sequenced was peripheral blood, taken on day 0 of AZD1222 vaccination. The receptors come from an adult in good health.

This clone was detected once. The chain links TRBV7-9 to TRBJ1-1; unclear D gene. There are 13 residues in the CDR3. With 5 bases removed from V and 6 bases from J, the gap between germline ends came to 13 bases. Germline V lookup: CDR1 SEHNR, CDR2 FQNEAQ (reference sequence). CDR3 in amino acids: CASSQARGSEAFF. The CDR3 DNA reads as TGTGCCAGCAGCCAAGCGCGGGGATCTGAAGCTTTCTTT.

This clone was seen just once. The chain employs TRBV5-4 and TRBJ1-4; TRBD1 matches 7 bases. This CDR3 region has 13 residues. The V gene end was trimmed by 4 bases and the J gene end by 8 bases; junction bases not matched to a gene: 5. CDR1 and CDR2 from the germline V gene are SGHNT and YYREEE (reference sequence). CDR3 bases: TGTGCCAGCAGCAACCGACAGGGAGAAAAACTGTTTTTT. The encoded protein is CASSNRQGEKLFF.

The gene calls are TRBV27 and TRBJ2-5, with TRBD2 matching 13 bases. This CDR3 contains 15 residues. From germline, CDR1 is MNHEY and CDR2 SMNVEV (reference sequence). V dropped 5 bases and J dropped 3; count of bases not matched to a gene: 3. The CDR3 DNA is TGTGCCAGCAGTCTAACTAGCGGGAGGGAAGAGACCCAGTACTTC. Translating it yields CASSLTSGREETQYF.

The CDR3 loop reads CAWSARLATARAFF. The CDR3 bases are TGTGCCTGGAGTGCCCGCTTGGCGACTGCTAGAGCTTTCTTT. The chain recombines TRBV30 with TRBJ1-1; no firm D call. Trimming shortened V by 1 base and J by 10 bases, and 19 bases separated the two germline ends. Germline assignment: CDR1 GTSNPN and CDR2 SVGIG (reference sequence). The CDR3 contains 14 residues.

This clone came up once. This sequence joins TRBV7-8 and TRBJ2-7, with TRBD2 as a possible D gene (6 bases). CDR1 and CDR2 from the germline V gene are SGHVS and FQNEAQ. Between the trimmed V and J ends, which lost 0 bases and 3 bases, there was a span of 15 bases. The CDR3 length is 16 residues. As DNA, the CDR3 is TGTGCCAGCAGCTTAGCCTCGGGGGACTTCAGCTACGAGCAGTACTTC. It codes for CASSLASGDFSYEQYF.

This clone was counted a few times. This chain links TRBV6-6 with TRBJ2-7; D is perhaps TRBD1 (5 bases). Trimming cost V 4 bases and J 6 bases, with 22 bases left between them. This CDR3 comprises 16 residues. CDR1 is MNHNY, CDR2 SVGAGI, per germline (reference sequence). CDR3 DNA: TGTGCCAGCAGTTCGCACCGGATACAGGACCGCCTCGAGCAGTACTTC. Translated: CASSSHRIQDRLEQYF.

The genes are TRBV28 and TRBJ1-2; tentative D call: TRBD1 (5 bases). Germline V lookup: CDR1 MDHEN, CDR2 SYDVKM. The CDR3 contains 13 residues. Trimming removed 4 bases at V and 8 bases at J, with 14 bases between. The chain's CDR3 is CASSSLWRGGYTF. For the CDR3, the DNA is TGTGCCAGCAGTTCCCTTTGGAGGGGAGGCTACACCTTC.

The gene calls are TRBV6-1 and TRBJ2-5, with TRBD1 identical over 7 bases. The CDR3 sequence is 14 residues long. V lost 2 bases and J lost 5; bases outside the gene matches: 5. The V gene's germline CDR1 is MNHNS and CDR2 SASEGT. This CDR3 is CASSESRGRETQYF. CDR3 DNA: TGTGCCAGCAGTGAAAGTAGGGGGCGGGAGACCCAGTACTTC.

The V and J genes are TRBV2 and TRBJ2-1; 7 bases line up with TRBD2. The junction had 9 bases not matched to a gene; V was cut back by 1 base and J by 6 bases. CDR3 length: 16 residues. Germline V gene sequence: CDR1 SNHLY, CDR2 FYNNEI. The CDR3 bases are TGTGCCAGCAGTGAAGAAGAAGCGGGAACCAGCAATGAGCAGTTCTTC. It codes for CASSEEEAGTSNEQFF.

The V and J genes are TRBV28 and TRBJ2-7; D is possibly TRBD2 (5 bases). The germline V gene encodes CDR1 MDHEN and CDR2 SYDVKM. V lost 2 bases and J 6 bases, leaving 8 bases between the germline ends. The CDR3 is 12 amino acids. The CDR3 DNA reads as TGTGCCAGCAGTTTAGGCGGAGGCGAGCAGTACTTC. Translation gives CASSLGGGEQYF.

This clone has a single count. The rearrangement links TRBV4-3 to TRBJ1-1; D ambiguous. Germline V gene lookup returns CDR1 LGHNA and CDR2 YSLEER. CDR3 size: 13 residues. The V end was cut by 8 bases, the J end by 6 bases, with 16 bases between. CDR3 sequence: CASGSAIAAEAFF. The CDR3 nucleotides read TGCGCCAGCGGCTCCGCAATAGCTGCTGAAGCTTTCTTT.

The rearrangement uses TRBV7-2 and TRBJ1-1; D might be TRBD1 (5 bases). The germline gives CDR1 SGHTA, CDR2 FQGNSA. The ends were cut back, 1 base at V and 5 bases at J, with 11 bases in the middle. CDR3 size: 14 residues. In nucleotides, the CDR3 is TGTGCCAGCAGCTTAGACAGGACGGGGACTGAAGCTTTCTTT. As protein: CASSLDRTGTEAFF.

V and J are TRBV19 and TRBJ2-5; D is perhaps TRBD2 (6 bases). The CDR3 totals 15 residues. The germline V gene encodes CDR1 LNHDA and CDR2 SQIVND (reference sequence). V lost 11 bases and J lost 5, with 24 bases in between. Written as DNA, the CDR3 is TGTGCCGGGAACCAGACGCCGAGGGAGGCGGAGACCCAGTACTTC. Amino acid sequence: CAGNQTPREAETQYF.

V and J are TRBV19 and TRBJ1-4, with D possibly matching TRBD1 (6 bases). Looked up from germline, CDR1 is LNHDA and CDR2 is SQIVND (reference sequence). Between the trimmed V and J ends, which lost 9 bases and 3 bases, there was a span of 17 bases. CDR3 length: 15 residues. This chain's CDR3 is CASLHRDGANEKLFF. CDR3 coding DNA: TGTGCCAGCCTCCACAGGGACGGGGCTAATGAAAAACTGTTTTTT.

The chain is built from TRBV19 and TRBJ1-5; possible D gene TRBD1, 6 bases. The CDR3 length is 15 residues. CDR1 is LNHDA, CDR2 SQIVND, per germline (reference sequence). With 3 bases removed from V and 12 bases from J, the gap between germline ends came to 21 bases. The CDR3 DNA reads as TGTGCCAGTAGTATCGGCTCCAGGGGCCAGTTTTACCAGCATTTT. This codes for CASSIGSRGQFYQHF.

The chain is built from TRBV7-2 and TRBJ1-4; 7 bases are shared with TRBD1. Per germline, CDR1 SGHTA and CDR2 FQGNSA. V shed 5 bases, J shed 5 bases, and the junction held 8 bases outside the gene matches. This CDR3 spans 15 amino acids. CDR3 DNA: TGTGCCAGCAGCACACGACAGGGTGGGAATGAAAAACTGTTTTTT. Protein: CASSTRQGGNEKLFF.